Listed below are T cell receptor beta chains from one sample, sequenced in a study of cytomegalovirus exposure and HLA in healthy donors. Produced via immunoSEQ multiplex PCR; TCRdb's table is partial and in-frame only. This sample has 110,000 or so clones; 80% to 90% occur once, and the top ten carry approximately 2%. What was sequenced was PBMCs. These receptors all stem from a man aged 35-49 years in good health and CMV-seronegative. Both conserved end residues are trimmed from each CDR3.

J: TRBJ1-1; V: TRBV18; CDR3: ASSPQGGLADTEAF
J: TRBJ2-1; V: TRBV27; CDR3: ASSLSSRSYYNEQF
J: TRBJ1-5; V: TRBV5-1; CDR3: ASTLLIDEGRGNSNQPQH
J: TRBJ2-1; V: TRBV4-2; CDR3: ASSHDGGGRGELGEQF
J: TRBJ2-2; V: TRBV6-6; CDR3: ASSYRPGNTGELF
J: TRBJ2-5; V: TRBV7-3; CDR3: ASSSTGATQY
J: TRBJ1-3; V: TRBV11-3; CDR3: ASSLAPPGGAGNTIY
J: TRBJ1-1; V: TRBV5-1; CDR3: AIGYRMNTEAF
J: .; V: TRBV6-5; CDR3: ASSYYQGLAYEQY
J: TRBJ2-6; V: TRBV19; CDR3: ASLHAGPTRSGANVLT
J: TRBJ2-1; V: TRBV5-6; CDR3: ASSLAGTRQNEQF
J: TRBJ2-3; V: TRBV28; CDR3: ASSSLQTATQY
J: TRBJ2-1; V: TRBV28; CDR3: ASSPDWRTYNEQF
J: TRBJ2-1; V: TRBV13; CDR3: ASSFLTSGSYNEQF
J: TRBJ2-1; V: TRBV7-6; CDR3: ASSQSRTVNNEQF
J: TRBJ2-6; V: TRBV19; CDR3: ASTTGGRGPSGANVLT
J: TRBJ2-5; V: TRBV6-6; CDR3: ASSRPGLDQETQY
J: TRBJ2-3; V: TRBV18; CDR3: ASSPRPWDRSSSTDTQY
J: TRBJ2-2; V: TRBV19; CDR3: ASRLSGTGELF
J: TRBJ2-5; V: TRBV6-5; CDR3: ASVRTSGNQETQY
J: TRBJ1-2; V: TRBV5-8; CDR3: ASSRTGNYGYT
J: TRBJ2-3; V: TRBV27; CDR3: ASRFVKLSAQY
J: TRBJ1-3; V: TRBV6-5; CDR3: ASSQYNSGNTIY
J: TRBJ2-2; V: TRBV27; CDR3: ASSWAAGYTGELF
J: TRBJ1-3; V: TRBV30; CDR3: ARGFGNTIY
J: TRBJ2-1; V: TRBV19; CDR3: ASSIGDNRQGRNEQF
J: TRBJ1-6; V: TRBV9; CDR3: ASSPLAGASSYNSPLH
J: TRBJ1-1; V: TRBV19; CDR3: ASNPSVNTEAF
J: TRBJ1-2; V: TRBV5-6; CDR3: ASSRGQGQGYGYT
J: TRBJ2-7; V: TRBV4-1; CDR3: ASSQDSASGGPSSYEQY
J: TRBJ2-1; V: TRBV6-5; CDR3: ASGRDGGNEQF
J: TRBJ1-5; V: TRBV27; CDR3: ASSLGGARQPQH
J: TRBJ2-6; V: TRBV19; CDR3: ASRGGGSSGANVLT
J: TRBJ1-2; V: TRBV7-2; CDR3: ASSLGQAGYT
J: TRBJ1-2; V: TRBV6-1; CDR3: ASSADRSGYT
J: TRBJ2-5; V: TRBV6-5; CDR3: ASSLTSGKSETQY
J: TRBJ2-7; V: TRBV2; CDR3: ASSYTGDSGTAYEQY
J: TRBJ1-1; V: TRBV28; CDR3: ASSADMNTEAF
J: TRBJ1-4; V: TRBV6-5; CDR3: ASSPATGGYEKLF
J: TRBJ2-7; V: TRBV2; CDR3: ASSEDGGTYEQY
J: TRBJ1-1; V: TRBV9; CDR3: ASSVQAGYTEAF
J: TRBJ1-2; V: TRBV4-3; CDR3: ASSQDQGRGYGYT
J: TRBJ1-2; V: TRBV10-3; CDR3: AISDLGIVYGYT
J: TRBJ2-3; V: TRBV4-2; CDR3: ASSQAGTASDTQY
J: TRBJ1-5; V: TRBV28; CDR3: ASSSQGIDQPQH
J: TRBJ1-6; V: TRBV11-2; CDR3: ASSAGIGALH
J: TRBJ2-7; V: TRBV6-5; CDR3: ASSYSGATTYEQY
J: TRBJ2-6; V: TRBV7-9; CDR3: ASSLEFGVLT
J: TRBJ2-7; V: TRBV7-3; CDR3: ASSLSAGNAYEQY
J: TRBJ2-1; V: TRBV5-1; CDR3: ASRTAGGSVNEQF